The 2 T cell receptor beta chains given below trace back to one sample, sequenced in a study of T-cell memory formation after mild COVID-19. TCRdb used MiXCR to reprocess the 5' RACE reads, holding one entry per CDR3 protein. The sample yields hundreds of thousands of distinct CDR3 sequences, about a fifth seen once. Sequences were obtained from PBMCs or a T cell subset sorted from them (not recorded which). The receptors originated from an adult woman who had mild COVID-19 (a few samples of this study predate the infection). Cell type and time point are not known.

The gene calls are TRBV6-5 and TRBJ2-3; 8 nucleotides align to TRBD2. The germline V gene encodes CDR1 MNHEY and CDR2 SVGAGI. This CDR3 region has 15 residues. The ends lost 5 bases at V and 4 bases at J; junction bases unmatched: 8. The CDR3 sequence is CASSGFGLAPDTQYF. The CDR3 DNA reads as TGTGCCAGCAGTGGATTCGGACTAGCTCCAGATACGCAGTATTTT.

CDR3 residues: CASSFEGLQQFF. The CDR3 region has the DNA TGTGCCAGCAGTTTCGAAGGACTTCAGCAGTTCTTC. This sequence joins TRBV27 and TRBJ2-1, with D maybe TRBD2 (5 bases). Germline V CDR1 and CDR2: MNHEY, SMNVEV (reference sequence). Trimming shortened V by 3 bases and J by 11 bases, and 11 bases separated the two germline ends. The CDR3 runs to 12 residues.